Presented here are 25 T cell receptor beta chains from one specimen sequenced in a study of response to subunit inactivated influenza vaccine. A single record per CDR3 protein comes from TCRdb applying MiXCR to the RT-PCR reads. The sample yields hundreds of thousands of distinct CDR3 sequences, about a sixth seen once. Sequences were derived from PBMCs from blood, sampled 11 to 12 days after vaccination. The receptors stem from a man between 50 and 59 years old who received an inactivated influenza vaccine.

V usage is TRBV29-1 and J usage is TRBJ2-1; 8 bases are shared with TRBD2. The length of the CDR3 is 14 residues. V shed 3 bases, J shed 0 bases, and the junction held 1 base outside the gene matches. CDR1 is SQVTM and CDR2 is ANQGSEA in the germline V gene. The CDR3, as DNA: TGCAGCGTTGAGCGGGAGGACTCCTACAATGAGCAGTTCTTC. Amino acid sequence: CSVEREDSYNEQFF.

The chain recombines TRBV29-1 with TRBJ1-1; D is undetermined. The germline V gene encodes CDR1 SQVTM and CDR2 ANQGSEA. The germline V and J ends were trimmed by 4 bases and 5 bases, with 11 bases remaining between them. CDR3 length: 12 amino acids. CDR3 protein: CSVAAAGTEAFF. CDR3 in DNA: TGCAGCGTTGCGGCCGCCGGGACTGAAGCTTTCTTT.

This clonotype was counted only a few times. The V call is TRBV7-9, the J call TRBJ2-1; 8 bases are shared with TRBD1. V was clipped by 7 bases and J by 1 base; unmatched bases: 12. The length of the CDR3 is 17 residues. Germline values: CDR1 SEHNR, CDR2 FQNEAQ (reference sequence). The CDR3 coding sequence is TGTGCCAGCAACTCCATAGACAGGGGCCCTTCCTACAATGAGCAGTTCTTC. Protein: CASNSIDRGPSYNEQFF. The variable domain in full, with the rest retrieved from reference TRBV7-9 and TRBJ2-1, is DTGVSQNPRHKITKRGQNVTFRCDPISEHNRLYWYRQTLGQGPEFLTYFQNEAQLEKSRLLSDRFSAERPKGSFSTLEIQRTEQGDSAMYLCASNSIDRGPSYNEQFFGPGTRLTVL.

V usage is TRBV5-1 and J usage is TRBJ2-7; 9 bases align to TRBD1. With V trimmed by 4 bases and J by 7 bases, 9 bases remained unmatched. The CDR3 sequence is 14 residues long. Germline CDR1 is SGHRS and CDR2 is YFSETQ. Here the CDR3 DNA reads TGCGCCAGCAGCGTAATACAGGGGGCAGGAGAGCAGTACTTC. Translating it yields CASSVIQGAGEQYF.

This clonotype showed up just a few times. This rearrangement joins TRBV30 to TRBJ2-5, with D perhaps given as TRBD1 or TRBD2 (5 bases each). This CDR3 region has 13 residues. V shed 4 bases and J shed 4 bases, with 13 bases lying between them. The germline V gene has CDR1 GTSNPN and CDR2 SVGIG (reference sequence). In DNA, the CDR3 is TGTGCCTGGACCCCGGGACCGGGAGAGACCCAGTACTTC. Translated, it gives CAWTPGPGETQYF.

CDR3 sequence: CSVDGGGGLSSYNEQFF. CDR3 DNA: TGCAGCGTTGATGGGGGAGGCGGGTTAAGCTCCTACAATGAGCAGTTCTTC. The rearrangement uses TRBV29-1 and TRBJ2-1; D may be TRBD2 (6 bases). Germline V CDR1 and CDR2: SQVTM, ANQGSEA. V lost 3 bases and J lost 0, with 18 bases in between. CDR3 size: 17 residues.

The sample holds a few counts of this clonotype. The V call is TRBV10-3, the J call TRBJ2-5; 13 nucleotides agree with TRBD2. V was pared by 2 bases and J by 4 bases, with 7 bases of the junction left unmatched. The CDR3 runs 17 residues. The germline V gene has CDR1 ENHRY and CDR2 SYGVKD. CDR3 DNA sequence: TGTGCCATCAGTGAGAGGTGGACTAGCGGGAGCGGAGAGACCCAGTACTTC. It translates to CAISERWTSGSGETQYF.

The gene calls are TRBV28 and TRBJ1-6; D is ambiguous. Trimming shortened V by 3 bases and J by 0 bases, and 15 bases separated the two germline ends. The CDR3 runs 18 residues. Germline assignment: CDR1 MDHEN and CDR2 SYDVKM. CDR3: CASSFTTAHSSYNSPLHF. CDR3 coding DNA: TGTGCCAGCAGTTTTACCACCGCACATAGCTCCTATAATTCACCCCTCCACTTT.

The chain employs TRBV6-1 and TRBJ1-1, with D unresolved. The CDR3 is 13 amino acids. The V gene's germline CDR1 is MNHNS and CDR2 SASEGT. V was trimmed by 7 bases and J by 5 bases, leaving 14 bases between them. The CDR3 DNA sequence: TGTGCCAGCACCAAGCCCGGAGGGACTGAAGCTTTCTTT. It specifies CASTKPGGTEAFF.

This clonotype was seen only a few times. This chain uses TRBV5-1 with TRBJ1-2; possibly TRBD1 for D (5 bases). The CDR3 has 14 residues. CDR1 and CDR2 from the germline V gene are SGHRS and YFSETQ. Trimming took 4 bases from V and 7 from J, leaving 17 bases between them. The CDR3 bases are TGCGCCAGCAGCCCACCCTCCCAGGGACGTGGCTACACCTTC. It codes for CASSPPSQGRGYTF.

The rearrangement links TRBV6-1 to TRBJ1-5, with D perhaps TRBD1 (6 bases). Germline V gene sequence: CDR1 MNHNS, CDR2 SASEGT. The CDR3 has 15 residues. Trimming shortened V by 7 bases and J by 2 bases, and 15 bases separated the two germline ends. The CDR3 DNA reads TGTGCCAGCAAGGACAGTGTTTCTGGCAATCAGCCCCAGCATTTT. Protein: CASKDSVSGNQPQHF.

The chain joins TRBV28 to TRBJ2-7; TRBD1 agrees at 7 bases. V was pared by 2 bases and J by 1 base, with 11 bases of the junction left unmatched. Germline CDR1 reads MDHEN; CDR2 reads SYDVKM. There are 17 residues in the CDR3. The CDR3 DNA follows: TGTGCCAGCAGTTTAGAAGCCGGGACAGTTCTTTCCTACGAGCAGTACTTC. Translated, it gives CASSLEAGTVLSYEQYF.

The V call is TRBV9, the J call TRBJ2-3; 13 bases map to TRBD2. Germline lookup yields CDR1 SGDLS and CDR2 YYNGEE. The CDR3 is made up of 16 amino acids. The J segment lost 6 bases and the V segment lost 4 bases, leaving 8 bases of the junction unmatched. CDR3 protein: CASSFGTSGIEDTQYF. CDR3 bases: TGTGCCAGCAGCTTTGGGACTAGCGGGATTGAGGATACGCAGTATTTT.

This sequence joins TRBV18 and TRBJ2-7; weak D call: TRBD2 (6 bases). Germline loops: CDR1 KGHSH, CDR2 LQKENI. V gave up 3 bases and J gave up 3 bases, with 9 bases separating them. The CDR3 contains 13 residues. The CDR3 region has the DNA TGTGCCAGCTCACCGCTGGAGGGCTACGAGCAGTACTTC. Translating gives CASSPLEGYEQYF.

This chain uses TRBV15 with TRBJ2-1; the D is unclear. The CDR3 is 14 amino acids. Germline V gene lookup returns CDR1 LNHNV and CDR2 YYDKDF (reference sequence). Trimming pared 0 bases from V and 5 bases from J, leaving 8 bases between. DNA of the CDR3: TGTGCCACCAGCAGAGATAAAATCAACAATGAGCAGTTCTTC. This encodes CATSRDKINNEQFF.

In this sample, this clonotype turned up once. The chain couples TRBV5-5 to TRBJ2-3; tentatively, D is TRBD1 (5 bases). Trimming removed 6 bases at V and 6 bases at J, with 23 bases between. The CDR3 is 16 amino acids. The V gene's germline CDR1 is SGHKS and CDR2 YYEKEE (reference sequence). CDR3 nucleotide sequence: TGTGCCAGCAACTCTCGTGGGCCAGGGTTTATGGATACGCAGTATTTT. This codes for CASNSRGPGFMDTQYF.

This clonotype has only a few counts. The V and J genes are TRBV9 and TRBJ2-1; 9 bases line up with TRBD2. The V and J ends lost 4 bases and 9 bases, in that order; junction bases with no gene match: 14. CDR1 and CDR2 from the germline V gene are SGDLS and YYNGEE. The length of the CDR3 is 16 residues. CDR3 amino acids: CASSPPGVAGEGEQFF. Here the CDR3 DNA reads TGTGCCAGCAGCCCACCAGGGGTAGCGGGAGAGGGTGAGCAGTTCTTC. Together with reference TRBV9 and TRBJ2-1, the CDR3 gives the full variable domain: DSGVTQTPKHLITATGQRVTLRCSPRSGDLSVYWYQQSLDQGLQFLIQYYNGEERAKGNILERFSAQQFPDLHSELNLSSLELGDSALYFCASSPPGVAGEGEQFFGPGTRLTVL.

This clonotype was recorded only once. No DNA is shown, since the ends of the CDR3 on it are uncertain; the CDR3 is the one TCRdb lists. The genes are TRBV13 and TRBJ2-2; the tabulated D call, TRBD2, remains unverified against the DNA. The CDR3 totals 13 residues, both ends included. From germline, CDR1 is PRHDT and CDR2 FYEKMQ (reference sequence). The CDR3 reads CASSWGGTGSCFF.

This clonotype came up a few times. V and J are TRBV10-3 and TRBJ1-1; no definite D call. The CDR3 consists of 13 residues. Germline CDR1 reads ENHRY; CDR2 reads SYGVKD. The V end lost 0 bases, the J end lost 1 base, and 3 bases lay between the germline ends. The CDR3: CAISESENTEAFF. CDR3 coding DNA: TGTGCCATCAGTGAGTCAGAGAACACTGAAGCTTTCTTT.

A word on this clonotype: This could be a read error, since a much larger clone is one nucleotide away. V gene TRBV7-8 combines with J gene TRBJ2-7; 9 nucleotides match TRBD1. V was pared by 10 bases and J by 3 bases, with 13 bases of the junction left unmatched. Germline V gene sequence: CDR1 SGHVS, CDR2 FQNEAQ. This CDR3 is built from 15 residues. CDR3 protein: CAISQNRGPLYEQYF. CDR3 DNA sequence: TGTGCCATCAGTCAAAACAGGGGGCCACTCTACGAGCAGTACTTC.

This chain links TRBV15 with TRBJ2-2; D remains ambiguous. Germline V gene lookup returns CDR1 LNHNV and CDR2 YYDKDF (reference sequence). This CDR3 region has 17 residues. Between the trimmed V and J ends, which lost 0 bases and 2 bases, there was a span of 13 bases. The CDR3 bases are TGTGCCACCAGCAGAGATCTCTTACAGACCAACACCGGGGAGCTGTTTTTT. This encodes CATSRDLLQTNTGELFF.

The rearrangement joins TRBV6-6 to TRBJ2-3; D unclear. CDR1 MNHNY and CDR2 SVGAGI come from the germline V gene (reference sequence). The CDR3 totals 13 residues. V lost 6 bases and J lost 6, with 13 bases in between. DNA of the CDR3: TGTGCCAGCAGCTCACCCGGGCGTGATACGCAGTATTTT. Translation gives CASSSPGRDTQYF.

This chain uses TRBV20-1 with TRBJ2-4, with D hard to call. Trimming took 1 base from V and 9 from J, leaving 10 bases between them. This CDR3 is 12 amino acids long. The V gene's germline CDR1 is DFQATT and CDR2 SNEGSKA (reference sequence). This CDR3 is CSARAGLSIQYF. CDR3 in DNA: TGCAGTGCTAGAGCCGGTTTGAGCATTCAGTACTTC.

Only a few counts were recorded for this clonotype. The chain links TRBV27 to TRBJ2-1, with D maybe TRBD2 (5 bases). Trimming removed 3 bases from V and 8 bases from J, with 11 bases in between. This CDR3 is 13 amino acids long. Per germline, CDR1 MNHEY and CDR2 SMNVEV (reference sequence). The CDR3: CASSLAGPHEQFF. Written as DNA, the CDR3 is TGTGCCAGCAGTTTGGCGGGTCCCCATGAGCAGTTCTTC.

The rearrangement uses TRBV7-2 and TRBJ2-7; D is possibly TRBD1 (5 bases). The V end lost 5 bases, the J end lost 4 bases, and 18 bases lay between the germline ends. CDR3 size: 15 residues. Germline assignment: CDR1 SGHTA and CDR2 FQGNSA. This chain's CDR3 is CASSPQGPPNYEQYF. CDR3 DNA: TGTGCCAGCAGCCCCCAGGGCCCCCCCAATTACGAGCAGTACTTC.